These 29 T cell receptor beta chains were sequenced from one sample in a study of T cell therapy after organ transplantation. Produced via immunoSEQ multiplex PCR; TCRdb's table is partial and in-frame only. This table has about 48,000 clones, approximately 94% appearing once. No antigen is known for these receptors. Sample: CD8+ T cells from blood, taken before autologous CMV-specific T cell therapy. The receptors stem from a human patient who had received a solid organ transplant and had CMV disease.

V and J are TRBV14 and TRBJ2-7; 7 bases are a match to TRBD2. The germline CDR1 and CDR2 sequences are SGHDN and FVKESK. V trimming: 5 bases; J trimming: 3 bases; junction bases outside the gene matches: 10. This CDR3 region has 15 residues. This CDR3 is CASSDAGDSNYEQYF. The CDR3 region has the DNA TGTGCCAGCAGCGACGCGGGAGACTCCAACTACGAGCAGTACTTC.

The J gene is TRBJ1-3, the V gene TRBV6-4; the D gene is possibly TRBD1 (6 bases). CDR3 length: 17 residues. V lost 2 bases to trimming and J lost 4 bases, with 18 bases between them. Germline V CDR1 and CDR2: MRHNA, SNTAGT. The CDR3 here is CASSDRQARAVGNTIYF. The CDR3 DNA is TGTGCCAGCAGTGACAGACAGGCCCGGGCGGTAGGAAACACCATATATTTT.

The CDR3 DNA is TGCGCCAGCAGTGAGCCCCTTCGCGGCAGGGATACGCAGTATTTT. Translation gives CASSEPLRGRDTQYF. The chain couples TRBV10-1 to TRBJ2-3; D unclear. CDR3 length equals 15 residues. The V end was cut by 2 bases, the J end by 6 bases, with 15 bases between. Germline CDR1 WNHNN, CDR2 SYGVQD (reference sequence).

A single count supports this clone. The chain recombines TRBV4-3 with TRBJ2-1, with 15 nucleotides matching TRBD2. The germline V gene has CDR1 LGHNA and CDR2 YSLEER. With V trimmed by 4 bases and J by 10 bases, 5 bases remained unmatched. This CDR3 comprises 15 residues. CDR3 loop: CASSRRTSGGDEQFF. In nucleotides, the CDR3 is TGCGCCAGCAGCCGTAGGACTAGCGGGGGGGACGAGCAGTTCTTC.

The CDR3 DNA reads TGTGCCAGTAGTATAGACAGGGAAAGGGGAGAGACCCAGTACTTC. It specifies CASSIDRERGETQYF. The chain carries TRBV19 and TRBJ2-5; D may be TRBD1 (5 bases). The CDR3 consists of 15 residues. Germline CDR1 and CDR2: LNHDA and SQIVND (reference sequence). V lost 0 bases to trimming and J lost 4 bases, with 12 bases between them. The entire variable domain, with the rest obtained from reference TRBV19 and TRBJ2-5, is as follows: DGGITQSPKYLFRKEGQNVTLSCEQNLNHDAMYWYRQDPGQGLRLIYYSQIVNDFQKGDIAEGYSVSREKKESFPLTVTSAQKNPTAFYLCASSIDRERGETQYFGPGTRLLVL.

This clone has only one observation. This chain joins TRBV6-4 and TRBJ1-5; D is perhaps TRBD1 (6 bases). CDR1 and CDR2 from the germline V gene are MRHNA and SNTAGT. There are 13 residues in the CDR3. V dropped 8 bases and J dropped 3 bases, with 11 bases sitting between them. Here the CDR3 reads CASSTGPNQPQHF. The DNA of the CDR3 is TGTGCCAGCTCCACAGGGCCCAATCAGCCCCAGCATTTT.

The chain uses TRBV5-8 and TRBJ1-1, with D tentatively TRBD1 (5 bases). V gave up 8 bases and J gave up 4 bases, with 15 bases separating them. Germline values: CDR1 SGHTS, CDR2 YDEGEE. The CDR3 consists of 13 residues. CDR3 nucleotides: TGTGCCAGAGGAGGGTCGGGGGGCACTGAAGCTTTCTTT. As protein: CARGGSGGTEAFF.

The CDR3 DNA is TGTGCCAGCAGCCCCCTGGAGGGCTATGGCTACACCTTC. It encodes CASSPLEGYGYTF. This chain uses TRBV7-9 with TRBJ1-2; D not certain. Germline V gene lookup returns CDR1 SEHNR and CDR2 FQNEAQ (reference sequence). CDR3 size: 13 residues. Trimming cost V 5 bases and J 4 bases, with 11 bases left between them.

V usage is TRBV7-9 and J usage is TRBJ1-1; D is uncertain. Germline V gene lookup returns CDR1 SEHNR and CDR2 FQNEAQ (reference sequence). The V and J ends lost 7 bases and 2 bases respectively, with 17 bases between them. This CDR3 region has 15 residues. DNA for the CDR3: TGTGCCAGCAACCACCCCGACATTGGAAACACTGAAGCTTTCTTT. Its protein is CASNHPDIGNTEAFF. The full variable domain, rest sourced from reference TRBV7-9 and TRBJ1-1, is DTGVSQNPRHKITKRGQNVTFRCDPISEHNRLYWYRQTLGQGPEFLTYFQNEAQLEKSRLLSDRFSAERPKGSFSTLEIQRTEQGDSAMYLCASNHPDIGNTEAFFGQGTRLTVV.

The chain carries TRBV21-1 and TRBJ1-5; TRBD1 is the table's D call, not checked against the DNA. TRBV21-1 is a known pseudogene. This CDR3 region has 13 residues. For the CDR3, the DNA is TGTGCCAGCAGCAAAGACAGATACCAGCCCCAGCATTTT. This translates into CASSKDRYQPQHF.

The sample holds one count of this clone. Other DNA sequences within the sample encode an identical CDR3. The DNA of the CDR3 is TGTGCCAGCAGTTACTGGGACTCCTACGAGCAGTACTTC. Amino acid sequence: CASSYWDSYEQYF. The rearrangement links TRBV6-6 to TRBJ2-7; D unresolved. Trimming took off 1 base at V and 0 bases at J, with 4 bases between the two ends. This CDR3 comprises 13 residues. From germline, CDR1 is MNHNY and CDR2 SVGAGI (reference sequence).

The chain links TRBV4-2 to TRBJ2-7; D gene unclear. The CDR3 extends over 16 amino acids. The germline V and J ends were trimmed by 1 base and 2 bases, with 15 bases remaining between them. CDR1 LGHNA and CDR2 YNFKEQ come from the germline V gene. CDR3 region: CASSQGGQSITYEQYF. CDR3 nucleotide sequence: TGTGCCAGCAGCCAAGGTGGCCAGAGTATTACCTACGAGCAGTACTTC.

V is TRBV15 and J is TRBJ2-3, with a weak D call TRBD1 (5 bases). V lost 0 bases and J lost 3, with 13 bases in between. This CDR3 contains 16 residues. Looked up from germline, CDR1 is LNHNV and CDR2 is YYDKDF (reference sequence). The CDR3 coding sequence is TGTGCCACCAGCAGAGATCAGGGATGGGGTACAGATACGCAGTATTTT. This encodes CATSRDQGWGTDTQYF.

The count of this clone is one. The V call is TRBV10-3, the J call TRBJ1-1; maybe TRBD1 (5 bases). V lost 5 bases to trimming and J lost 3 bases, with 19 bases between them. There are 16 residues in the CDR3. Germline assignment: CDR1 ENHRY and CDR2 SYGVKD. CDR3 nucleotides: TGTGCCATCAGTTCCCGGGACGGTCAATGGGACACTGAAGCTTTCTTT. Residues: CAISSRDGQWDTEAFF.

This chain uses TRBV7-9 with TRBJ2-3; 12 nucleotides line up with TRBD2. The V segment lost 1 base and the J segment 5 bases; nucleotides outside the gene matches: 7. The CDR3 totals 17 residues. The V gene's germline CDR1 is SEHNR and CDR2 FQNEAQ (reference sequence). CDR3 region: CASSLGLAGGHRDTQYF. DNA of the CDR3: TGTGCCAGCAGCTTAGGCCTAGCGGGGGGGCATAGAGATACGCAGTATTTT.

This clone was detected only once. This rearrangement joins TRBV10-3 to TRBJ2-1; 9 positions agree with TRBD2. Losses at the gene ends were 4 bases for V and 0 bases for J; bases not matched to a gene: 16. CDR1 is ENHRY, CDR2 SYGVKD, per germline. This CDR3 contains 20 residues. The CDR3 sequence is CAISGPAGGLTVVSYNEQFF. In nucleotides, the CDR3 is TGTGCCATCAGTGGTCCGGCGGGGGGGCTCACCGTCGTCTCCTACAATGAGCAGTTCTTC.

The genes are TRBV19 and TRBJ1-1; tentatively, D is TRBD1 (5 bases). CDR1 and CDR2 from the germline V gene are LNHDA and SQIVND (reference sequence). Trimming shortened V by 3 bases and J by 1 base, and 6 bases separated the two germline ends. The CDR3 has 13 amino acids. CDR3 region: CASSIQGNTEAFF. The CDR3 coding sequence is TGTGCCAGTAGTATTCAGGGGAACACTGAAGCTTTCTTT.

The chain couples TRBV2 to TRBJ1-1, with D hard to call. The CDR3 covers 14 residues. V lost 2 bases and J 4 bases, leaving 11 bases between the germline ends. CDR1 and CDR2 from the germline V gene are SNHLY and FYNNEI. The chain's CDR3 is CASSESVAFTEAFF. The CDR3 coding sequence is TGTGCCAGCAGTGAATCTGTGGCGTTCACTGAAGCTTTCTTT.

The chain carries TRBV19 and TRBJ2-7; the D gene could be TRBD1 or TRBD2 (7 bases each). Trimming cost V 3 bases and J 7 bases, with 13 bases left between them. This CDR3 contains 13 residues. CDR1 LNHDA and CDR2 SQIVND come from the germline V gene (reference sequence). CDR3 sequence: CASSIGQGGEQYF. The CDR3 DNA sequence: TGTGCCAGTAGTATCGGCCAGGGGGGGGAGCAGTACTTC.

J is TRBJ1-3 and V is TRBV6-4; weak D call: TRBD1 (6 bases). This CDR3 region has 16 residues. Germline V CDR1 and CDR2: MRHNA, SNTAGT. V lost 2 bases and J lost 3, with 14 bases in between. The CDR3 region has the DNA TGTGCCAGCAGTGACCCTCTAACAGGGTTTGGAAACACCATATATTTT. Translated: CASSDPLTGFGNTIYF.

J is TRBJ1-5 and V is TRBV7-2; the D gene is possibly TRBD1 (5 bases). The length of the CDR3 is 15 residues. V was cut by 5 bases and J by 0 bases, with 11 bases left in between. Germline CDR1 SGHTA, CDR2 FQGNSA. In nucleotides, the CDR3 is TGTGCCAGCAGCCGGGACGCTGGTAGCAATCAGCCCCAGCATTTT. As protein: CASSRDAGSNQPQHF.

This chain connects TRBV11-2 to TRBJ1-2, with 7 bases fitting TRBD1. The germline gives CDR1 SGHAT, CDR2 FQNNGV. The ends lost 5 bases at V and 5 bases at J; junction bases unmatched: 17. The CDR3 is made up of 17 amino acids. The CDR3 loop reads CASSLDRVKSRGYGYTF. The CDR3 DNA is TGTGCCAGCAGCCTCGACAGGGTGAAGAGCCGGGGTTATGGCTACACCTTC.

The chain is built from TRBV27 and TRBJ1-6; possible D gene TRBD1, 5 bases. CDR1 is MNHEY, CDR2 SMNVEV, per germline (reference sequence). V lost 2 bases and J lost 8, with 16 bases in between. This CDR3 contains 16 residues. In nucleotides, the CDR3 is TGTGCCAGCAGTTTAAAGGGGATTTTTGACGATTCACCCCTCCACTTT. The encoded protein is CASSLKGIFDDSPLHF.

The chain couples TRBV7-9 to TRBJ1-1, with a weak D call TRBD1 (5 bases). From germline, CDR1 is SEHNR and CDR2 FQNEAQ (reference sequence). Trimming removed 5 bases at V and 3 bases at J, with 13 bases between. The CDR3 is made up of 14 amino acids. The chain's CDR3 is CASSPGPTDTEAFF. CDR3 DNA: TGTGCCAGCAGCCCGGGACCAACAGACACTGAAGCTTTCTTT. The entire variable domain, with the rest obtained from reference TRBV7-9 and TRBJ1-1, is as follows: DTGVSQNPRHKITKRGQNVTFRCDPISEHNRLYWYRQTLGQGPEFLTYFQNEAQLEKSRLLSDRFSAERPKGSFSTLEIQRTEQGDSAMYLCASSPGPTDTEAFFGQGTRLTVV.

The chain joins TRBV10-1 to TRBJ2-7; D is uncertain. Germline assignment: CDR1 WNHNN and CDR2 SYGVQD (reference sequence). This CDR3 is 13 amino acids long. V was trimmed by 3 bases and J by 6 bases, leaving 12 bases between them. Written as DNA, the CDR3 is TGCGCCAGCAGTGACCGTTATCGGAGCGAGCAGTACTTC. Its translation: CASSDRYRSEQYF.

CDR3 sequence: CASSPTGLDNQPQHF. The CDR3 nucleotides read TGTGCCAGTAGTCCGACAGGGCTGGACAATCAGCCCCAGCATTTT. V gene TRBV19 combines with J gene TRBJ1-5, with 7 nucleotides matching TRBD1. J was trimmed by 3 bases and V by 5 bases; bases with no gene match: 7. Germline CDR1 LNHDA, CDR2 SQIVND (reference sequence). There are 15 residues in the CDR3.

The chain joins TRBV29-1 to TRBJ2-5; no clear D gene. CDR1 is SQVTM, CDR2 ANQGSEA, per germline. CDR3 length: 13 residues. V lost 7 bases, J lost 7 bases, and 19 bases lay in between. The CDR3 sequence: CSANDGSTRTQYF. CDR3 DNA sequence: TGCAGCGCCAATGACGGGTCCACGAGGACCCAGTACTTC.

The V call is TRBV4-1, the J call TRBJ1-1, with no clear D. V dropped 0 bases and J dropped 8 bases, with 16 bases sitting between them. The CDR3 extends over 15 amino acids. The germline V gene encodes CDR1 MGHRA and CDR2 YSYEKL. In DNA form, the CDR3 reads TGCGCCAGCAGCCAAGATTATCTGCAGAGGCGAGAAGCTTTCTTT. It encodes CASSQDYLQRREAFF.

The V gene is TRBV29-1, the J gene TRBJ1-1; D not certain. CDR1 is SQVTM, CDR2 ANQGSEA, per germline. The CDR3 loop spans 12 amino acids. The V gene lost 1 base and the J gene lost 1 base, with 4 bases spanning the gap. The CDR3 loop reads CSVEGQNTEAFF. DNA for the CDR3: TGCAGCGTTGAAGGACAGAACACTGAAGCTTTCTTT.